This T cell receptor beta chain stems from a study of CD8 T cells in ankylosing spondylitis. General observations from the study: Eight or nine highly homologous variants formed a TCR beta motif that appeared characteristic of ankylosing spondylitis blood. Disease-associated clones were reportedly significantly overrepresented in matched ankylosing spondylitis synovial fluid.

This CDR3 region has 14 residues. The germline V gene has CDR1 DFQATT and CDR2 SNEGSKA (reference sequence). Deletions cut 3 bases from V and 4 bases from J, with 13 bases between. With respect to this clonotype: Its antigen remains unidentified.

Construction of TCR beta libraries was performed using quantitative 5'-RACE with molecular barcodes. From the 5' RACE reads, TCRdb called clonotypes with MiXCR, one entry per CDR3 protein. The table has about 440,000 distinct CDR3 sequences, 17% seen once. This clonotype was obtained from a male donor with ankylosing spondylitis. The chain couples TRBV20-1 to TRBJ1-5, with a weak D call TRBD1 (6 bases). Input material: blood, either unsorted or a sorted T cell fraction (not recorded which). The CDR3 region has the DNA TGCAGTGCTAGGGCAGGGGAATTGAATCAGCCCCAGCATTTT. Translation: CSARAGELNQPQHF.